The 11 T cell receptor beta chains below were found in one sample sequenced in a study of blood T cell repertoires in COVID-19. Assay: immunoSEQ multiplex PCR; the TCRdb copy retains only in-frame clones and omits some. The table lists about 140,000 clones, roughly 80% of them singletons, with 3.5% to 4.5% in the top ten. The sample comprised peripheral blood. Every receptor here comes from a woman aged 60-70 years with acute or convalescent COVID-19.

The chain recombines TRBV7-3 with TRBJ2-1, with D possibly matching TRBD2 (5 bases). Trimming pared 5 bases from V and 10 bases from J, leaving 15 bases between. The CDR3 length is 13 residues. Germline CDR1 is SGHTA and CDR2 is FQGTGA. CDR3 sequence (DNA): TGTGCCAGCAGCCAAGGGAGCCTTCGCGAGCAGTTCTTC. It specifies CASSQGSLREQFF.

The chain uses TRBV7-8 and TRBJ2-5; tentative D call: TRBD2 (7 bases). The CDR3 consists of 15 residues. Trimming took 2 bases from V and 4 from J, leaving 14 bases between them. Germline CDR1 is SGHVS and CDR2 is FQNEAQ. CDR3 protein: CASSLYPRGGETQYF. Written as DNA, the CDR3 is TGTGCCAGCAGCTTATACCCAAGGGGGGGAGAGACCCAGTACTTC. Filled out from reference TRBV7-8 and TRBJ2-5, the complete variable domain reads GAGVSQSPRYKVAKRGQDVALRCDPISGHVSLFWYQQALGQGPEFLTYFQNEAQLDKSGLPSDRFFAERPEGSVSTLKIQRTQQEDSAVYLCASSLYPRGGETQYFGPGTRLLVL.

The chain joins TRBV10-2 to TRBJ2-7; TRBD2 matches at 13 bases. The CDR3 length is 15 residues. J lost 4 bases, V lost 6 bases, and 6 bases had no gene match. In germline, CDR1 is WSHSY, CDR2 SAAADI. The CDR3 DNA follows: TGCGCCAGCAGCTCGGGACTAGCGGGACTGTACGAGCAGTACTTC. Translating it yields CASSSGLAGLYEQYF.

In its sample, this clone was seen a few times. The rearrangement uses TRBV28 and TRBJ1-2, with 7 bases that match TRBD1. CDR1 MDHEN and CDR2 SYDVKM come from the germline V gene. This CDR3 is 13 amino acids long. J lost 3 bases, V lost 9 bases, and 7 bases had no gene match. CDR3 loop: CASSLTGDYGYTF. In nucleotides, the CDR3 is TGTGCCAGTTCCTTAACAGGGGACTATGGCTACACCTTC.

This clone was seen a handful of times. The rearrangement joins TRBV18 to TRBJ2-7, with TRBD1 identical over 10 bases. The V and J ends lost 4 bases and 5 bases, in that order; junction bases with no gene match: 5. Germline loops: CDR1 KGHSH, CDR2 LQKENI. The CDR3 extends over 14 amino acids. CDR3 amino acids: CASSRRDRGNEQYF. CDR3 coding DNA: TGTGCCAGCTCACGCCGGGACAGGGGTAACGAGCAGTACTTC.

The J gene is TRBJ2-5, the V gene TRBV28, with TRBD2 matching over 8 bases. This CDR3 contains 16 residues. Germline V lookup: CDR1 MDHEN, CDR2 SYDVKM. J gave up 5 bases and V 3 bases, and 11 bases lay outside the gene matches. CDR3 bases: TGTGCCAGCAGTTTTGTCGGGGGGGGAGTTAGGGAGACCCAGTACTTC. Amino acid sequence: CASSFVGGGVRETQYF.

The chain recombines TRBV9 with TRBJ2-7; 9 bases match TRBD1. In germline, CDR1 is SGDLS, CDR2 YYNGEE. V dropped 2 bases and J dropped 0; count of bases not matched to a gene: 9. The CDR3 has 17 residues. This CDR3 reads CASSVSSGQGISYEQYF. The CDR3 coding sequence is TGTGCCAGCAGCGTGTCGTCGGGACAGGGCATCTCCTACGAGCAGTACTTC.

For the CDR3, the DNA is TGTGCCAGCAGTTCCCCCTTGGACAGGCTTAATCAAGCTTTCTTT. This codes for CASSSPLDRLNQAFF. The V gene is TRBV28, the J gene TRBJ1-1, with 7 bases matching TRBD1. Trimming at V came to 4 bases and at J to 9 bases, leaving 14 bases not matched to a gene. Per the germline V gene, CDR1 is MDHEN and CDR2 is SYDVKM. The CDR3 is made up of 15 amino acids.

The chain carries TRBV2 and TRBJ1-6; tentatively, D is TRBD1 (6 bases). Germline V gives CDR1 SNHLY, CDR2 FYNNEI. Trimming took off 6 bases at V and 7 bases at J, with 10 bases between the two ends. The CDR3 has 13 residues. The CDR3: CASRGQENSPLHF. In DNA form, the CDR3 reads TGTGCCAGCAGGGGACAAGAAAATTCACCCCTCCACTTT.

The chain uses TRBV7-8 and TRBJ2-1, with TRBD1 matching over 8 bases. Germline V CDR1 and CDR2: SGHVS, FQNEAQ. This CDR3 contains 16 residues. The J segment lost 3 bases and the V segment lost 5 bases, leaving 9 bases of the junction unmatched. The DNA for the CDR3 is TGTGCCAGCAGCCGAGAAACCGGGACAGGCTACAATGAGCAGTTCTTC. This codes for CASSRETGTGYNEQFF.

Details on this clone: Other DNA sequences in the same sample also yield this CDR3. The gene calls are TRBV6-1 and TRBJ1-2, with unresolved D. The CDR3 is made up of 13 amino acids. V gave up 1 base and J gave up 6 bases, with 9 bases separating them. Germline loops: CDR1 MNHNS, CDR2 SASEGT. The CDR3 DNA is TGTGCCAGCAGTGAAGGAGGTTCCCATGGCTACACCTTC. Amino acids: CASSEGGSHGYTF.